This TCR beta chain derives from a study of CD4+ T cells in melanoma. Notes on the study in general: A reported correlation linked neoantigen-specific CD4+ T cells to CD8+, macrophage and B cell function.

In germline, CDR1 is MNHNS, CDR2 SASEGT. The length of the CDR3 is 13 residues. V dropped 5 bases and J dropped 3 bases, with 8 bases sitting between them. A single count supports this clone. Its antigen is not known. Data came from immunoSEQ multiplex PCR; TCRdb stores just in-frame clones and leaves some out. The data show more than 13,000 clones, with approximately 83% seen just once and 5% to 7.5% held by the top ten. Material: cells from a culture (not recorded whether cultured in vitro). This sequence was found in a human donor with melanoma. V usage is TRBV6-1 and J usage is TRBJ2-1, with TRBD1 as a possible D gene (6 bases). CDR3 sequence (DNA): TGTGCCAGCAGTAGACAGGACTACAATGAGCAGTTCTTC. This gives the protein CASSRQDYNEQFF.